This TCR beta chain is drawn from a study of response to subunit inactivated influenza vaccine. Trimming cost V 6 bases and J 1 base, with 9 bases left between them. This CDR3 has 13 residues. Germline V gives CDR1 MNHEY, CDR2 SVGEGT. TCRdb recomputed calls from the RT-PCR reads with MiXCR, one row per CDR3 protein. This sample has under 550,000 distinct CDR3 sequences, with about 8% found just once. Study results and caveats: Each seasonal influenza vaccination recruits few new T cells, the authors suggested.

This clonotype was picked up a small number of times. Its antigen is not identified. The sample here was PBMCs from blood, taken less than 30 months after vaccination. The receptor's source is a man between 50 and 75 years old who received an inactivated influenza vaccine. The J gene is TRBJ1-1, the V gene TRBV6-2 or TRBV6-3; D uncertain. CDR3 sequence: CASRRQSNTEAFF. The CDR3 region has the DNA TGTGCCAGCAGACGGCAGTCGAACACTGAAGCTTTCTTT.